Included here is one T cell receptor beta chain sequence, with context. Its antigen is still unknown. No per-base quality is available; no much larger clone lies one base away. The data derive from a study of OX40 agonist ivuxolimab in advanced cancers. A note on the overall study: Ivuxolimab was an agonistic, fully human IgG2 monoclonal antibody directed against OX40 (CD134), a costimulatory receptor. Intravenous ivuxolimab was administered to patients every 2 weeks at six dose levels: 0.01, 0.1, 0.3, 1.5, 3 and 10 mg/kg. Of the roughly 50 dose-escalation patients, hepatocellular carcinoma was present in about 20, melanoma in around 15, renal cell carcinoma in 9 and head and neck cancer in 9. A male proportion of about 79% and a mean age of 60 years, ranging from 23 to 79, were recorded for the dose-escalation cohort. Prior anti-PD-1, anti-PD-L1 or anti-CTLA-4 therapy was permitted, and about two fifths of dose-escalation patients had received checkpoint inhibitors. Partial responses were achieved by three dose-escalation patients, of whom one had hepatocellular carcinoma and two had cutaneous melanoma. Peripheral TCRbeta sequencing aimed to test whether ivuxolimab altered TCR sequence diversity and caused clonal T-cell expansion. The paper reports the monotherapy dose-escalation portion (N ≈ 52 patients) of the phase I ivuxolimab trial. Results the study describes overall, beyond this receptor: At doses from 0.1 to 3.0 mg/kg, clonal expansion was seen in both CD4+ and CD8+ blood T cells between baseline and week 6. After ivuxolimab, more expanded clones were found on average in CD8+ T cells than in CD4+ T cells. Partial responders in the 0.1-3.0 mg/kg groups had among the lowest normalized peripheral clonal expansion, especially among CD8+ T cells. Antigen specificity was not determined for the clonally expanded peripheral T cells. Low levels of normalized T-cell clonal expansion were also seen in some patients who did not respond.

For sequencing of the TCRbeta CDR3 region, genomic DNA was extracted from the sorted cells. The immunoSEQ Assay was used to sequence the TCRbeta CDR3 regions. TCRdb retrieved this table from immuneACCESS and kept in-frame rearrangements only. Not all clones are present; in checked studies, unresolved V genes account for under half, and no reason is known for the remainder. This sample holds some 70,000 clones; approximately 88% were observed only once. The ten largest account for approximately 2.1% of the sample. Patients with autoimmune disease history or receiving systemic immunosuppression were excluded from the trial. Peripheral blood for TCR sequencing was drawn from every dose cohort at baseline, at cycle 4 day 1 and at cycle 7 day 1. Samples were obtained from an open-label, multicenter, first-in-human phase I dose-escalation trial of ivuxolimab. Adults with locally advanced or metastatic melanoma, renal cell, hepatocellular, or head and neck squamous cell carcinoma were enrolled in the trial. Before TCR sequencing, CD4+ and CD8+ T cells were separately sorted from peripheral blood.

CDR3 length: 13 amino acids, cysteine to phenylalanine. Of the read, only the CDR3 DNA is kept; its 39 bases are in frame from base 1. The V end loses 4 bases and the J end loses 4 bases, and a stretch of 11 bases separates them. The TCR sequence derives from an adult with an advanced solid tumor such as melanoma, head and neck, liver or kidney cancer. This specimen was CD4+ or CD8+ T cells sorted from blood, taken in a trial of the OX40 agonist ivuxolimab. The chain was built from TRBV5-3 and TRBJ2-5, with the D call tentatively TRBD1 or TRBD2, each fitting 5 bases. TRBV5-3 is flagged as an ORF with uncertain function. The DNA is as follows: TGTGCCAGAAGCCCCGTTGGGGGAGAGACCCAGTACTTC. The encoded protein is CARSPVGGETQYF.